This T cell receptor (beta chain) stems from a study of shared clonotypes between healthy human individuals. V lost 1 base and J lost 2, with 8 bases in between. The CDR3 has 14 amino acids. Germline lookup yields CDR1 SGHDT and CDR2 YYEEEE. Genomic DNA per cell subset filled all wells of several immunoSEQ plates. Assay used: immunoSEQ multiplex PCR; TCRdb lists only in-frame clones, some missing. The data hold nearly 750,000 clones, with around 70% observed a single time. The rearrangement uses TRBV5-6 and TRBJ2-3; D is undetermined. The sequenced sample was memory CD4+ T cells sorted from blood. Subset: CD45RA-negative fraction. This receptor was taken from a woman aged 25 to 45 in good health. The CDR3 sequence: CASSLWSSTDTQYF. In DNA form, the CDR3 reads TGTGCCAGCAGCTTGTGGAGTTCCACAGATACGCAGTATTTT.